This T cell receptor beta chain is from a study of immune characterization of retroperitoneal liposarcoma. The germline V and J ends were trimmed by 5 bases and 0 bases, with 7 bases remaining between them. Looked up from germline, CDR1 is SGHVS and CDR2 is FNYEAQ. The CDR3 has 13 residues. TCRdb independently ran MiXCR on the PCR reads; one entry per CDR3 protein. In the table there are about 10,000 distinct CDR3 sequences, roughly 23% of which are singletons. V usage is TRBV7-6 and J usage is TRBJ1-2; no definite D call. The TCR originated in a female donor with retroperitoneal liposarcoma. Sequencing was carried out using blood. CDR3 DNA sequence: TGTGCCAGCAGCCCCGGGACTAACTATGGCTACACCTTC. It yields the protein CASSPGTNYGYTF.